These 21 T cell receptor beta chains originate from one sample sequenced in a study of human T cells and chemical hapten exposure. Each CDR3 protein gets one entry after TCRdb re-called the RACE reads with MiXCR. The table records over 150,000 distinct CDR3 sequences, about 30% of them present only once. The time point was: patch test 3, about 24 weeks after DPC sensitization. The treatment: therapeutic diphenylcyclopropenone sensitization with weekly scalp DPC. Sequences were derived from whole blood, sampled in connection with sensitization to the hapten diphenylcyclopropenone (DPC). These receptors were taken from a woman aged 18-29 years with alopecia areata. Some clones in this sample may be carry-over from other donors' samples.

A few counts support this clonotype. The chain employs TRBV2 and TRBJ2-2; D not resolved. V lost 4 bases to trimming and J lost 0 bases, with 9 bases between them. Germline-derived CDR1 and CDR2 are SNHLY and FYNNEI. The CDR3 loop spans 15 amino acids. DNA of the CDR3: TGTGCCAGCAGTGCGGGCCAGGCGAACACCGGGGAGCTGTTTTTT. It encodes CASSAGQANTGELFF.

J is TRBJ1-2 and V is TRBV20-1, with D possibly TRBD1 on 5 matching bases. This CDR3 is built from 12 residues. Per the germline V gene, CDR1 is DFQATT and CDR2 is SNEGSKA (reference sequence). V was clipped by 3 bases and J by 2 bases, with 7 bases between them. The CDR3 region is CSARDKNYGYTF. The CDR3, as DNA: TGCAGTGCTAGGGACAAAAACTATGGCTACACCTTC.

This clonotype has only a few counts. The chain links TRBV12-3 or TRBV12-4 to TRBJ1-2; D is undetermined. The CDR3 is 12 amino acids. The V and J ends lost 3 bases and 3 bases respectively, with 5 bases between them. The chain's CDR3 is CASSLVHYGYTF. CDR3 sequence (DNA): TGTGCCAGCAGTTTGGTCCACTATGGCTACACCTTC.

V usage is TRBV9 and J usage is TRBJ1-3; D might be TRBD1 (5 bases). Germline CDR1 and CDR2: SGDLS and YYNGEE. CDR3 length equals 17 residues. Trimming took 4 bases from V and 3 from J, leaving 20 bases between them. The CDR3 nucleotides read TGTGCCAGCAGCCTAGGGGTGGGCCCCGGCGTTGGAAACACCATATATTTT. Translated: CASSLGVGPGVGNTIYF.

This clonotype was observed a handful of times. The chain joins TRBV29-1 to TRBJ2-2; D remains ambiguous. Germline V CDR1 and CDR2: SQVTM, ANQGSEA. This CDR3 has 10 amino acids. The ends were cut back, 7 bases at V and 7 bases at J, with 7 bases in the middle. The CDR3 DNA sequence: TGCAGCGCCCAGAGCGGGGAGCTGTTTTTT. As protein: CSAQSGELFF.

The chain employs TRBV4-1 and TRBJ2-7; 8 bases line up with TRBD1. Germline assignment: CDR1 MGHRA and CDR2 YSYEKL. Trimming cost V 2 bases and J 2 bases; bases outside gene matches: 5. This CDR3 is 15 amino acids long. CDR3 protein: CASSQTGQGAYEQYF. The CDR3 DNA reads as TGCGCCAGCAGCCAAACCGGACAGGGAGCCTACGAGCAGTACTTC.

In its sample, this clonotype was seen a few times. The CDR3, as DNA: TGTGCCAGCAGCCCCCAAGGGGGAGATCCGAATTCACCCCTCCACTTT. It codes for CASSPQGGDPNSPLHF. This chain connects TRBV12-3 or TRBV12-4 to TRBJ1-6; tentatively, D is TRBD1 (6 bases). Trimming left V 6 bases short and J 7 bases short, with 19 bases between. This CDR3 comprises 16 residues.

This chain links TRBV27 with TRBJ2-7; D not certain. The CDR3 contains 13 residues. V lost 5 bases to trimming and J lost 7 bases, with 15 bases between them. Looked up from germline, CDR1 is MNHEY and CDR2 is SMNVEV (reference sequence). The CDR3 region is CASSPGLASEQYF. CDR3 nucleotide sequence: TGTGCCAGCAGTCCGGGCCTCGCTTCGGAGCAGTACTTC.

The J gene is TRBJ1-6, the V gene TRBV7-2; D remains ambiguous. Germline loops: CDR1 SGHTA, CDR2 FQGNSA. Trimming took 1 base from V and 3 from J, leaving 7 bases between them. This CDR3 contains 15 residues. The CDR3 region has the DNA TGTGCCAGCAGCTTAGGTGGTGGCTATAATTCACCCCTCCACTTT. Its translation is CASSLGGGYNSPLHF.

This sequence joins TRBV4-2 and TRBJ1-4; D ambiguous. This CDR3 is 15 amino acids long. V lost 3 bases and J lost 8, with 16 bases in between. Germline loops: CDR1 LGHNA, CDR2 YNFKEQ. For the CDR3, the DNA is TGTGCCAGCAGCCATGGTTCGGCCGTGGGGGAAAAACTGTTTTTT. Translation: CASSHGSAVGEKLFF.

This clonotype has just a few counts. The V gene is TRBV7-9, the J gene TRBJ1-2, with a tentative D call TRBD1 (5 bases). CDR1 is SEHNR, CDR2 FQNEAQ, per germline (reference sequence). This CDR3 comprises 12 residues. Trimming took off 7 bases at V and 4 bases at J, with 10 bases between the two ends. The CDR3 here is CASTPGGYGYTF. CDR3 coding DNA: TGTGCCAGCACACCCGGGGGCTATGGCTACACCTTC.

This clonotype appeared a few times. The CDR3 bases are TGTGCCACCAGTGATGCCGGACTAGCGGGCTATTACAATGAGCAGTTCTTC. This sequence encodes CATSDAGLAGYYNEQFF. The chain carries TRBV24-1 and TRBJ2-1; 11 bases map to TRBD2. The CDR3 has 17 residues. CDR1 and CDR2 from the germline V gene are KGHDR and SFDVKD. V gave up 3 bases and J gave up 4 bases; unmatched junction bases: 7.

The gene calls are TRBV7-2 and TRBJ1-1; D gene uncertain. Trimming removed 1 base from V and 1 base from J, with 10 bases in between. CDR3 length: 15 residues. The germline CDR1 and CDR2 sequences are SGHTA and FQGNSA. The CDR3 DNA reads TGTGCCAGCAGCTTAGTGGTGGCGCCGAACACTGAAGCTTTCTTT. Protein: CASSLVVAPNTEAFF.

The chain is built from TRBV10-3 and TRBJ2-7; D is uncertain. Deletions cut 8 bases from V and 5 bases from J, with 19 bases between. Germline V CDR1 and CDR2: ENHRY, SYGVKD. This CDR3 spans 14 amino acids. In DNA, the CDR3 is TGTGCCATCCGACCCTCGGTTCGTGGGGACGAGCAGTACTTC. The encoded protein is CAIRPSVRGDEQYF.

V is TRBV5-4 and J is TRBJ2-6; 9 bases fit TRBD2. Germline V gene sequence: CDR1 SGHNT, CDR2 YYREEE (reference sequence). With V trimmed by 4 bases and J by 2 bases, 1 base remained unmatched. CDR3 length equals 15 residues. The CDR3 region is CASSIAGAGANVLTF. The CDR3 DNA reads TGTGCCAGCAGCATAGCGGGAGCTGGGGCCAACGTCCTGACTTTC.

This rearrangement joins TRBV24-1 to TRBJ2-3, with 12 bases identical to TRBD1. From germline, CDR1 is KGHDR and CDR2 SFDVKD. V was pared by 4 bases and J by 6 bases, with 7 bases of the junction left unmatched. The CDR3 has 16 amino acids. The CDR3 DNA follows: TGTGCCACCAGTGACTCCGGGACAGGGGGCTTGGATACGCAGTATTTT. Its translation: CATSDSGTGGLDTQYF.

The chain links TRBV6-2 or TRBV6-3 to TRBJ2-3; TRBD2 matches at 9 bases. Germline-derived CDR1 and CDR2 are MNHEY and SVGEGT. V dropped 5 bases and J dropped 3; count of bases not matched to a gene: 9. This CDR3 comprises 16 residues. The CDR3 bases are TGTGCCAGCAGTCGTACCCCGGGACTAGCAACAGATACGCAGTATTTT. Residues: CASSRTPGLATDTQYF.

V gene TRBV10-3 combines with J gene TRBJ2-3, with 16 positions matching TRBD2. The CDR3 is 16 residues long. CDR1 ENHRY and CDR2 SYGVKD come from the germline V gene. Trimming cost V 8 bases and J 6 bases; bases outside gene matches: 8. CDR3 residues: CAIGGTSGRAGDTQYF. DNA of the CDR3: TGTGCCATCGGCGGGACTAGCGGGAGGGCCGGGGATACGCAGTATTTT.

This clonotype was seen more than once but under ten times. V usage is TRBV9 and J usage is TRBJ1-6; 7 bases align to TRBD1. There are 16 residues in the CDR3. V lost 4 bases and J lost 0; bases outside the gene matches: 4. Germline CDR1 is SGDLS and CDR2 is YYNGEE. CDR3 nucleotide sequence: TGTGCCAGCAGCCGGGGACAGCGCTCCTATAATTCACCCCTCCACTTT. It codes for CASSRGQRSYNSPLHF.

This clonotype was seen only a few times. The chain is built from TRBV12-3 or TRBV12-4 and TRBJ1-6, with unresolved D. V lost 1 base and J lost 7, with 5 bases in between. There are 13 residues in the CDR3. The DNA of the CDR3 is TGTGCCAGCAGTTTAGGGCAGAATTCACCCCTCCACTTT. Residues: CASSLGQNSPLHF.

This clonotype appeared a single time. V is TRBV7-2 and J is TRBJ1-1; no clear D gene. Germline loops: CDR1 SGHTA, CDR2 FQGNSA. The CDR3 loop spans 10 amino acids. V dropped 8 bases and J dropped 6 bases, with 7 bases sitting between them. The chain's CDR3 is CASGVPEAFF. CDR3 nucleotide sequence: TGTGCCAGCGGAGTTCCTGAAGCTTTCTTT. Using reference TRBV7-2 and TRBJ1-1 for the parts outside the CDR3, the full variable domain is GAGVSQSPSNKVTEKGKDVELRCDPISGHTALYWYRQSLGQGLEFLIYFQGNSAPDKSGLPSDRFSAERTGGSVSTLTIQRTQQEDSAVYLCASGVPEAFFGQGTRLTVV.